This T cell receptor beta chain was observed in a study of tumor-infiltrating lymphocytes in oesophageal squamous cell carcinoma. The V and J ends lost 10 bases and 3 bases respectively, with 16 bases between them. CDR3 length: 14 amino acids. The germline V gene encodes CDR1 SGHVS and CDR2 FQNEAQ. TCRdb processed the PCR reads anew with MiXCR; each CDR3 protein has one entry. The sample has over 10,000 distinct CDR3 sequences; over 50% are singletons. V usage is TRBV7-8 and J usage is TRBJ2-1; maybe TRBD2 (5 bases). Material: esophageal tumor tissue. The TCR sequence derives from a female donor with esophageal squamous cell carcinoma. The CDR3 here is CANIERTFYNEQFF. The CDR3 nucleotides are TGTGCCAACATCGAGCGGACCTTCTACAATGAGCAGTTCTTC.